The present T cell receptor beta chain was sequenced within a study of shared clonotypes between healthy human individuals. Data came from immunoSEQ multiplex PCR; TCRdb stores just in-frame clones and leaves some out. The sample comprises about 2 million clones, approximately 95% of which are singletons, and 0.9% to 1.3% rests with the top ten. Naive CD8 cells lacked CD45RO, underwent positive selection for CCR7 and left out terminally differentiated effector memory CD45RA+ cells. This CDR3 region has 14 residues. Germline V gene sequence: CDR1 WSHSY, CDR2 SAAADI. V lost 10 bases and J 7 bases, leaving 17 bases between the germline ends.

The sequenced sample consisted of naive CD8+ T cells sorted from blood. The receptor's source is a man younger than 35 in good health. The chain links TRBV10-2 to TRBJ1-6; a possible D gene is TRBD1 (6 bases). The CDR3: CATGVGGVNSPLHF. DNA of the CDR3: TGCGCCACCGGCGTCGGGGGCGTCAATTCACCCCTCCACTTT.